This TCR beta chain was captured in a study of T cells in Graves' hyperthyroidism and ophthalmopathy. Per the germline V gene, CDR1 is SGHVS and CDR2 is FNYEAQ. Trimming took 1 base from V and 3 from J, leaving 10 bases between them. This CDR3 region has 15 residues. Blood dates from first hyperthyroidism diagnosis, before any ophthalmopathy symptoms. This clonotype was seen repeatedly, ten times or more. TCR beta CDR3 regions were amplified from RNA. An initial round of RT-PCR targeting the TCR CDR3 relied on the HTBI primer set. TCRdb fed the multiplex PCR reads into MiXCR, producing one record per CDR3 protein. The sample yields under 300,000 distinct CDR3 sequences, roughly 15% seen once.

Sequencing was performed on blood. The clonotype was recovered from a woman aged 25 to 45 with Graves' hyperthyroidism that later progressed to Graves' ophthalmopathy. J is TRBJ2-1 and V is TRBV7-6; no definite D call. The CDR3, as DNA: TGTGCCAGCAGCTTAGACCCAACACTCTACAATGAGCAGTTCTTC. This sequence encodes CASSLDPTLYNEQFF. The whole variable domain, remainder taken from reference TRBV7-6 and TRBJ2-1, is GAGVSQSPRYKVTKRGQDVALRCDPISGHVSLYWYRQALGQGPEFLTYFNYEAQQDKSGLPNDRFSAERPEGSISTLTIQRTEQRDSAMYRCASSLDPTLYNEQFFGPGTRLTVL.